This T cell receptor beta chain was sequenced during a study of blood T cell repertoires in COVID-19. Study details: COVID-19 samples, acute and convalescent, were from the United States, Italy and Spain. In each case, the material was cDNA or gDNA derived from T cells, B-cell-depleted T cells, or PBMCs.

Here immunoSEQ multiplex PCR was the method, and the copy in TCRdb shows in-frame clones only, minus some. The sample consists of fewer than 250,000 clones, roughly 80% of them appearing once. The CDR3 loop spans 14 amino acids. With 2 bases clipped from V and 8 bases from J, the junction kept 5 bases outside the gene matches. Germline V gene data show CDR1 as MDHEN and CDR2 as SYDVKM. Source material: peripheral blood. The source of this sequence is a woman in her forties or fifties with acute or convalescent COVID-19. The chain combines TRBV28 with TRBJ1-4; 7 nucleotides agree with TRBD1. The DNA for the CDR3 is TGTGCCAGCAGTTTAAACAGGGGTGGCGAAAAACTGTTTTTT. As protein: CASSLNRGGEKLFF.